Sequencing of this T cell receptor beta chain was carried out in a study of T cell responses to AZD1222 COVID-19 vaccine. The CDR3 runs 15 residues. V shed 5 bases and J shed 4 bases, with 17 bases lying between them. The germline V gene has CDR1 KGHDR and CDR2 SFDVKD. Sequenced by immunoSEQ multiplex PCR; TCRdb stores in-frame clones only, minus some. This table holds 130,000 to 150,000 clones, roughly nine tenths found once. This clone was counted only a few times. Sequencing was performed on peripheral blood, taken on day 0 of AZD1222 vaccination. The TCR was taken from an adult in good health. The chain couples TRBV24-1 to TRBJ2-7, with TRBD1 as a possible D gene (6 bases). CDR3 amino acids: CATSATGALGYEQYF. For the CDR3, the DNA is TGTGCCACCAGTGCGACAGGCGCCCTAGGGTACGAGCAGTACTTC.